These 4 T cell receptor beta chains originate from one sample sequenced in a study of CD8 T cells in ankylosing spondylitis. TCRdb ran MiXCR on the 5' RACE reads and lists one entry per CDR3 protein. The profile shows about 160,000 distinct CDR3 sequences, 15% to 20% of them singletons. Sequenced sample: blood, either unsorted or a sorted T cell fraction (not recorded which). The source of these receptors is a male donor with ankylosing spondylitis or in good health (not recorded which).

V is TRBV28 and J is TRBJ1-1; D gene ambiguous. Germline CDR1 MDHEN, CDR2 SYDVKM. CDR3 size: 12 residues. V was pared by 7 bases and J by 11 bases, with 17 bases between. The CDR3 coding sequence is TGTGCCAGCACTGTAGTCGGGGTCGGCGCTTTCTTT. This sequence encodes CASTVVGVGAFF.

The chain recombines TRBV20-1 with TRBJ1-1; D unclear. Trimming removed 2 bases from V and 3 bases from J, with 7 bases in between. Germline V gene data show CDR1 as DFQATT and CDR2 as SNEGSKA (reference sequence). This CDR3 region has 12 residues. CDR3 sequence: CSARWWDTEAFF. The CDR3 nucleotides are TGCAGTGCTAGATGGTGGGACACTGAAGCTTTCTTT.

Many counts were recorded for this clonotype. The rearrangement uses TRBV10-3 and TRBJ1-1; D possibly corresponds to TRBD1 (5 bases). Trimming pared 3 bases from V and 4 bases from J, leaving 15 bases between. The CDR3 has 15 residues. The germline CDR1 and CDR2 sequences are ENHRY and SYGVKD. The CDR3 DNA sequence: TGTGCCATCAGTGACGGGGGATTCCGTGGCACTGAAGCTTTCTTT. This sequence encodes CAISDGGFRGTEAFF.

This clonotype was found many times. The chain carries TRBV10-3 and TRBJ2-5, with D hard to call. The CDR3 is 14 residues long. The V end was cut by 4 bases, the J end by 5 bases, with 14 bases between. The germline CDR1 and CDR2 sequences are ENHRY and SYGVKD. The CDR3 sequence is CAISGVVSQETQYF. Here the CDR3 DNA reads TGTGCCATCAGTGGGGTAGTTTCTCAGGAGACCCAGTACTTC.